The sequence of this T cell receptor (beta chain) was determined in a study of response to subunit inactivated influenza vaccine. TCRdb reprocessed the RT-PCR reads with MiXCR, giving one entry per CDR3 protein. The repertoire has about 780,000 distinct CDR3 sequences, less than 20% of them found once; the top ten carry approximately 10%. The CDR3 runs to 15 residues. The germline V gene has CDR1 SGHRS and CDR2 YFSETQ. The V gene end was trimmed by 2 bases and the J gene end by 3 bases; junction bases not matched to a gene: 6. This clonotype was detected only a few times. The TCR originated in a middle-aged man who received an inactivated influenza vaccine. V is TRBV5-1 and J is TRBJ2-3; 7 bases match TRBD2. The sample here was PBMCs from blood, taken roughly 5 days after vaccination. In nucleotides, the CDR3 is TGCGCCAGCAGCTTCCAGACGGGAGGTACAGATACGCAGTATTTT. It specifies CASSFQTGGTDTQYF.